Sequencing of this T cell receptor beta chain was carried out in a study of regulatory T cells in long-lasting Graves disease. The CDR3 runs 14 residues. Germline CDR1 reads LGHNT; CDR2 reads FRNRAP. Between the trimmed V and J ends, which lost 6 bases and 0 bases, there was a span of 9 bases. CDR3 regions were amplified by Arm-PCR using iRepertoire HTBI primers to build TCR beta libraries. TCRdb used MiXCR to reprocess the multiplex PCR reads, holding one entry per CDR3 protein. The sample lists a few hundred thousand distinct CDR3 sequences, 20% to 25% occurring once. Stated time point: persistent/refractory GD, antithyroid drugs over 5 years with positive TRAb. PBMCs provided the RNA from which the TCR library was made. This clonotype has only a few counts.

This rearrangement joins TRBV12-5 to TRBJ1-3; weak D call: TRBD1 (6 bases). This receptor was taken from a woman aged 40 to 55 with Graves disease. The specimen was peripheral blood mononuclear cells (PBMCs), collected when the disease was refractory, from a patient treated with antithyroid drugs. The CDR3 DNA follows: TGTGCTAGTGGCGAAGGGGGCTCTGGAAACACCATATATTTT. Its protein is CASGEGGSGNTIYF.